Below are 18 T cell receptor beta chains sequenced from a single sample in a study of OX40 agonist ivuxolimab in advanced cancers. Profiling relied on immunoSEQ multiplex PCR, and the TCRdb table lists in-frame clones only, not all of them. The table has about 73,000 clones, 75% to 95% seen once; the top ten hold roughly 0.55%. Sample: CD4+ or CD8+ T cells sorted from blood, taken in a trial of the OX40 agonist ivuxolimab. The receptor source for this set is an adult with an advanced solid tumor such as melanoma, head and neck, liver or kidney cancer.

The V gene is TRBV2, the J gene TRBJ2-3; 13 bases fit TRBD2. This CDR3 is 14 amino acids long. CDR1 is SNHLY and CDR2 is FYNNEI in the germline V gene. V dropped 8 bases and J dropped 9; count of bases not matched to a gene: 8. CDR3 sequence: CASRTSGGMVTQYF. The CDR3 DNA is TGTGCCAGCCGGACTAGCGGGGGCATGGTCACGCAGTATTTT.

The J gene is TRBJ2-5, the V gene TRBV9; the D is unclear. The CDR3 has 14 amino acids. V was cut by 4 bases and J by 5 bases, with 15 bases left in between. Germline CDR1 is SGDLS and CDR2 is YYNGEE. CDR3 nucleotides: TGTGCCAGCAGCCCGGGTTTTCCCCAGGAGACCCAGTACTTC. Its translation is CASSPGFPQETQYF.

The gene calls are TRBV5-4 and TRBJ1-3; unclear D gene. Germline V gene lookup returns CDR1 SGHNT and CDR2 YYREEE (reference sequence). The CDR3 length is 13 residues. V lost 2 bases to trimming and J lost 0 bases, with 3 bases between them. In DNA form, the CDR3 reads TGTGCCAGCAGCTTCAACTCTGGAAACACCATATATTTT. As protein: CASSFNSGNTIYF.

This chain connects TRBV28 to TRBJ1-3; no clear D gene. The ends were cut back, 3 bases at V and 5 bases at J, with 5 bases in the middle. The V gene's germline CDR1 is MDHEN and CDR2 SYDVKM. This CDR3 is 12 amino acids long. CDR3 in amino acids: CASSLRRNTIYF. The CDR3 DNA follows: TGTGCCAGCAGTTTGAGAAGAAACACCATATATTTT.

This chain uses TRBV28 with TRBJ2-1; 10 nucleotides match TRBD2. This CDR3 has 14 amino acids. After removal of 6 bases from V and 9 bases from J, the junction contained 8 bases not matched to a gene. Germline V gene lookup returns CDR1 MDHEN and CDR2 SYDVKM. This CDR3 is CASRRGTSAREQFF. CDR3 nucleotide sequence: TGTGCCAGCAGGCGGGGGACTAGCGCACGTGAGCAGTTCTTC.

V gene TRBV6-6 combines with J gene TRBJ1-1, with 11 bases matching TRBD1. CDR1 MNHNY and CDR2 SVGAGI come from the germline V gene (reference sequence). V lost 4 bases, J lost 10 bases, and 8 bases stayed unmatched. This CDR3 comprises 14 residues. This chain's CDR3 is CASSSGTGGRGAFF. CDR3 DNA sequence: TGTGCCAGCAGTTCCGGGACAGGGGGAAGAGGAGCTTTCTTT.

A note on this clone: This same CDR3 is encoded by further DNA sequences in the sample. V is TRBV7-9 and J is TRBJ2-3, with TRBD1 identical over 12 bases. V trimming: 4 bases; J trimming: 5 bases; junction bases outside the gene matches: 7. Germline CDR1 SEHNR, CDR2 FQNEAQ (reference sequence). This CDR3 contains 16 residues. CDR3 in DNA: TGTGCCAGCAGCTCAAGGGGACAGGGGGCGAGAGATACGCAGTATTTT. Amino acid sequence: CASSSRGQGARDTQYF.

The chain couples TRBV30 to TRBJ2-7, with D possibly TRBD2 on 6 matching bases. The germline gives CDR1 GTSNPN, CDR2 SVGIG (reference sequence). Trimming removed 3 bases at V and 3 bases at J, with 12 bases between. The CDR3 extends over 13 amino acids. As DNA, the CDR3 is TGTGCCTGGAGCCCGGGGACTTACTACGAGCAGTACTTC. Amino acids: CAWSPGTYYEQYF.

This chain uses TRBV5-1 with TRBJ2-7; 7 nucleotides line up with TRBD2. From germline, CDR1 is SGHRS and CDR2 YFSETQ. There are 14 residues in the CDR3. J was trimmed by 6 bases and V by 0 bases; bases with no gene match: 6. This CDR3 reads CASSLEGASGEQYF. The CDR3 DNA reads TGCGCCAGCAGCTTGGAGGGAGCTAGCGGCGAGCAGTACTTC.

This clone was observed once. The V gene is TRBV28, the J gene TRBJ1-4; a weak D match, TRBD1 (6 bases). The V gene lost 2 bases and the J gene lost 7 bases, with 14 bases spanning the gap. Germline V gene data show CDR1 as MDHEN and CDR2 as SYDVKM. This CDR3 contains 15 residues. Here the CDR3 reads CASSLAGVGSEKLFF. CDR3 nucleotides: TGTGCCAGCAGTTTAGCAGGGGTAGGGAGTGAAAAACTGTTTTTT.

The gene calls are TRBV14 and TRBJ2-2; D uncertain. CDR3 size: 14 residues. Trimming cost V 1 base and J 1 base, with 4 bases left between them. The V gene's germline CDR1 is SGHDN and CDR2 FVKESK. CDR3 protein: CASSQVRNTGELFF. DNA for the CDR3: TGTGCCAGCAGCCAAGTACGGAACACCGGGGAGCTGTTTTTT.

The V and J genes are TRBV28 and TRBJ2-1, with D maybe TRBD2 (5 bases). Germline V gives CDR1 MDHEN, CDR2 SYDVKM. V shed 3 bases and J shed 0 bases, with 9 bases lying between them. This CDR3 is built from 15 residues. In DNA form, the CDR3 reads TGTGCCAGCAGTTTTCCAGCGGTCTCCTACAATGAGCAGTTCTTC. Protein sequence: CASSFPAVSYNEQFF.

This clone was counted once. CDR3 protein: CASSFSGVSTDTQYF. The CDR3 bases are TGCGCCAGCAGCTTTAGCGGAGTTAGCACAGATACGCAGTATTTT. The chain has TRBV5-1 and TRBJ2-3; TRBD2 is a possible D gene (6 bases). V lost 2 bases and J 0 bases, leaving 10 bases between the germline ends. CDR1 SGHRS and CDR2 YFSETQ come from the germline V gene. This CDR3 has 15 residues.

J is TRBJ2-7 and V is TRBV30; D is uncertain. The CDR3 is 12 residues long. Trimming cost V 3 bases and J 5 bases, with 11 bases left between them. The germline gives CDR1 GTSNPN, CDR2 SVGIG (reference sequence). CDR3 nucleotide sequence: TGTGCCTGGAGGGGTAGGGTCCACGAGCAGTACTTC. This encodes CAWRGRVHEQYF.

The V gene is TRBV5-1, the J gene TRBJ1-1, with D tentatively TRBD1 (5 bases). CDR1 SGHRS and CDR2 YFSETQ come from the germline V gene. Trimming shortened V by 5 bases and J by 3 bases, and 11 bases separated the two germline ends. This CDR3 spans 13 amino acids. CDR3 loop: CASSSTADTEAFF. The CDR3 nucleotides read TGCGCCAGCAGTTCGACAGCGGACACTGAAGCTTTCTTT.

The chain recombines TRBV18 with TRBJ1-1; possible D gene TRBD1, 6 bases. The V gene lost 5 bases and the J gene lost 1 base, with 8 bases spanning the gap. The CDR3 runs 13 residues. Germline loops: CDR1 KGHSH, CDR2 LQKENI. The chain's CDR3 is CASSGQTNTEAFF. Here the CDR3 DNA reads TGTGCCAGCTCAGGACAGACGAACACTGAAGCTTTCTTT. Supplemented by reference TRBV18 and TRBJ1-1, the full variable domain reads NAGVMQNPRHLVRRRGQEARLRCSPMKGHSHVYWYRQLPEEGLKFMVYLQKENIIDESGMPKERFSAEFPKEGPSILRIQQVVRGDSAAYFCASSGQTNTEAFFGQGTRLTVV.

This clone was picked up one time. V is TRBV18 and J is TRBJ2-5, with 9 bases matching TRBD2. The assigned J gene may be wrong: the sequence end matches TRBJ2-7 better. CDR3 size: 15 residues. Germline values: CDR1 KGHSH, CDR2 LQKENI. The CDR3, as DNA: TGTGCCAGCTCACCTCGCCCTAGCGGGACCTACGAGCAGTACTTC. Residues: CASSPRPSGTYEQYF.

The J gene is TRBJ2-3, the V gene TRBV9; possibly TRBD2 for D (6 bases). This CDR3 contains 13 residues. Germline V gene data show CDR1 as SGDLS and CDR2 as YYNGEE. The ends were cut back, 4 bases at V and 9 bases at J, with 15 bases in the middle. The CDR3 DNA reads TGTGCCAGCAGCCTGGGACTGATCGAAACGCAGTATTTT. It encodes CASSLGLIETQYF.